These 14 T cell receptor beta chains came from one sample sequenced in a study of cytotoxic CD8 clonotypes in ibrutinib-treated CLL. The data were produced by immunoSEQ multiplex PCR, yet TCRdb's version contains in-frame clones alone and is incomplete. In the table there are fewer than 13,000 clones, approximately 80% of which are singletons. Sample: PBMCs, taken at disease progression, from a patient treated with ibrutinib. Source of these receptors: a human donor with chronic lymphocytic leukemia.

The rearrangement uses TRBV21-1 and TRBJ1-1; the D call TRBD1 from the table was never checked on the DNA. TRBV21-1 is an annotated pseudogene. CDR3 length equals 19 residues. CDR3 sequence reads: CASSKLGFPGLRGNTEAFF. The CDR3 coding sequence is TGTGCCAGCAGCAAATTAGGATTTCCAGGGTTAAGGGGCAACACTGAAGCTTTCTTT.

In this sample, this clone turned up a few times. The V call is TRBV5-4, the J call TRBJ1-1; no firm D call. Looked up from germline, CDR1 is SGHNT and CDR2 is YYREEE (reference sequence). The CDR3 contains 14 residues. Trimming removed 0 bases from V and 8 bases from J, with 14 bases in between. The CDR3 DNA follows: TGTGCCAGCAGCTTGGACAAACGGATGGTAGAAGCTTTCTTT. Translation gives CASSLDKRMVEAFF.

This chain links TRBV9 with TRBJ2-3; 8 positions agree with TRBD2. With V trimmed by 3 bases and J by 4 bases, 10 bases remained unmatched. Germline CDR1 reads SGDLS; CDR2 reads YYNGEE. The CDR3 sequence is 16 residues long. The CDR3 reads CASSASPGGLPDTQYF. CDR3 nucleotides: TGTGCCAGCAGCGCCTCCCCGGGGGGGCTACCAGATACGCAGTATTTT.

The chain employs TRBV6-1 and TRBJ1-2; D is undetermined. From germline, CDR1 is MNHNS and CDR2 SASEGT. Trimming took off 3 bases at V and 8 bases at J, with 16 bases between the two ends. This CDR3 region has 14 residues. The CDR3 region is CASSDSRQAGGYTF. The CDR3, as DNA: TGTGCCAGCAGTGATAGCAGGCAGGCGGGGGGCTACACCTTC.

J is TRBJ1-5 and V is TRBV19, with TRBD1 matching over 9 bases. From germline, CDR1 is LNHDA and CDR2 SQIVND (reference sequence). The CDR3 runs to 16 residues. V lost 3 bases, J lost 4 bases, and 7 bases stayed unmatched. The DNA of the CDR3 is TGTGCCAGTAGTATGGGGACAGGGCGGTCGAATCAGCCCCAGCATTTT. This sequence encodes CASSMGTGRSNQPQHF. The whole variable domain, filled in from reference TRBV19 and TRBJ1-5, reads DGGITQSPKYLFRKEGQNVTLSCEQNLNHDAMYWYRQDPGQGLRLIYYSQIVNDFQKGDIAEGYSVSREKKESFPLTVTSAQKNPTAFYLCASSMGTGRSNQPQHFGDGTRLSIL.

This clone appeared a single time. This chain connects TRBV7-9 to TRBJ2-1; unclear D gene. Germline lookup yields CDR1 SEHNR and CDR2 FQNEAQ (reference sequence). The CDR3 loop spans 12 amino acids. V was trimmed by 5 bases and J by 9 bases, leaving 11 bases between them. The CDR3 protein is CASSLNMFEQFF. Written as DNA, the CDR3 is TGTGCCAGCAGCCTCAATATGTTTGAGCAGTTCTTC. The full variable domain, with the rest looked up from reference TRBV7-9 and TRBJ2-1, is DTGVSQNPRHKITKRGQNVTFRCDPISEHNRLYWYRQTLGQGPEFLTYFQNEAQLEKSRLLSDRFSAERPKGSFSTLEIQRTEQGDSAMYLCASSLNMFEQFFGPGTRLTVL.

Only a few counts were recorded for this clone. This rearrangement joins TRBV18 to TRBJ1-1; weak D call: TRBD1 (5 bases). Germline V gene data show CDR1 as KGHSH and CDR2 as LQKENI. The CDR3 is made up of 15 amino acids. Between the trimmed V and J ends, which lost 2 bases and 4 bases, there was a span of 14 bases. The CDR3 sequence is CASSPLTGGVTEAFF. The CDR3 nucleotides read TGTGCCAGCTCACCATTAACGGGGGGGGTCACTGAAGCTTTCTTT.

This clone turned up a few times. The chain combines TRBV18 with TRBJ2-1; D might be TRBD1 (6 bases). Germline V gene data show CDR1 as KGHSH and CDR2 as LQKENI. The CDR3 runs to 16 residues. V lost 2 bases and J lost 0, with 11 bases in between. CDR3 DNA sequence: TGTGCCAGCTCACCAAACAGGGCTAGCTCCTACAATGAGCAGTTCTTC. Its translation is CASSPNRASSYNEQFF. Drawing the rest from reference TRBV18 and TRBJ2-1, the complete variable domain is NAGVMQNPRHLVRRRGQEARLRCSPMKGHSHVYWYRQLPEEGLKFMVYLQKENIIDESGMPKERFSAEFPKEGPSILRIQQVVRGDSAAYFCASSPNRASSYNEQFFGPGTRLTVL.

J is TRBJ2-7 and V is TRBV28; D perhaps matches TRBD1 (5 bases). The germline CDR1 and CDR2 sequences are MDHEN and SYDVKM. The CDR3 covers 12 residues. V was clipped by 6 bases and J by 9 bases, with 15 bases between them. The CDR3 region has the DNA TGTGCCAGCAGATTGACAGCTACGAGGCAGTACTTC. Encoded protein: CASRLTATRQYF.

This clone was counted only a few times. The V gene is TRBV28, the J gene TRBJ2-7; 9 bases line up with TRBD2. The J segment lost 4 bases and the V segment lost 2 bases, leaving 3 bases of the junction unmatched. Looked up from germline, CDR1 is MDHEN and CDR2 is SYDVKM. This CDR3 contains 14 residues. This CDR3 is CASSLVAGGYEQYF. The CDR3 nucleotides read TGTGCCAGCAGTTTAGTGGCGGGAGGGTACGAGCAGTACTTC. Supplemented by reference TRBV28 and TRBJ2-7, the full variable domain reads DVKVTQSSRYLVKRTGEKVFLECVQDMDHENMFWYRQDPGLGLRLIYFSYDVKMKEKGDIPEGYSVSREKKERFSLILESASTNQTSMYLCASSLVAGGYEQYFGPGTRLTVT.

The rearrangement links TRBV6-6 to TRBJ1-1, with D perhaps TRBD1 (6 bases). Germline CDR1 MNHNY, CDR2 SVGAGI (reference sequence). Trimming took 6 bases from V and 4 from J, leaving 12 bases between them. This CDR3 spans 13 amino acids. The CDR3 reads CASSPRGGTEAFF. The CDR3 region has the DNA TGTGCCAGCAGCCCCAGGGGCGGCACTGAAGCTTTCTTT.

This chain connects TRBV7-2 to TRBJ2-3, with 11 positions matching TRBD2. Looked up from germline, CDR1 is SGHTA and CDR2 is FQGNSA. V was clipped by 2 bases and J by 4 bases; unmatched bases: 8. The CDR3 spans 17 residues. Here the CDR3 reads CASSLKRLLAGADTQYF. CDR3 DNA sequence: TGTGCCAGCAGCTTAAAAAGGTTACTAGCGGGGGCAGATACGCAGTATTTT.

V usage is TRBV5-1 and J usage is TRBJ2-7, with 7 bases lining up with TRBD2. CDR3 length: 16 amino acids. CDR1 is SGHRS and CDR2 is YFSETQ in the germline V gene. Trimming cost V 4 bases and J 2 bases; bases outside gene matches: 12. The CDR3 DNA reads TGCGCCAGCAGCCCCGGTTGGGAGCGGGATACCTACGAGCAGTACTTC. It codes for CASSPGWERDTYEQYF.

The CDR3 loop is CASSPSPAGEETQYF. The DNA of the CDR3 is TGTGCCAGCAGCCCATCCCCCGCAGGGGAAGAGACCCAGTACTTC. The chain links TRBV7-9 to TRBJ2-5; D perhaps matches TRBD1 (6 bases). Per the germline V gene, CDR1 is SEHNR and CDR2 is FQNEAQ (reference sequence). V lost 5 bases and J 3 bases, leaving 16 bases between the germline ends. The CDR3 contains 15 residues. Full variable domain (remainder filled in from reference TRBV7-9 and TRBJ2-5): DTGVSQNPRHKITKRGQNVTFRCDPISEHNRLYWYRQTLGQGPEFLTYFQNEAQLEKSRLLSDRFSAERPKGSFSTLEIQRTEQGDSAMYLCASSPSPAGEETQYFGPGTRLLVL.